This T cell receptor beta chain was sequenced during a study of cytomegalovirus exposure and HLA in healthy donors. The study, taken as a whole, reports: Among TCR beta chains of equal frequency, HLA-associated ones were more clonally expanded in a later analysis. The study flagged roughly 150 TCR beta chains as cytomegalovirus-associated.

The germline gives CDR1 GTSNPN, CDR2 SVGIG (reference sequence). CDR3 length: 16 amino acids. The V gene lost 4 bases and the J gene lost 6 bases, with 22 bases spanning the gap. Comment on this clone: The antigen remains undetermined.

The donors gave bone marrow, and they were healthy. The PCR used 60 Vbeta and 13 Jbeta primers. This table comes from immunoSEQ multiplex PCR, and its TCRdb copy is limited to in-frame clones, with some not included. This table holds around 150,000 clones, around 80% found once. The sequencing sample was made of PBMCs. The rearrangement joins TRBV30 to TRBJ1-5, with TRBD1 as a possible D gene (5 bases). The origin of this receptor is a woman aged 40 to 50 in good health and CMV-seropositive. This CDR3 reads CAWTHAAGMGVQPQHF. In DNA, the CDR3 is TGTGCCTGGACCCATGCTGCAGGGATGGGTGTTCAGCCCCAGCATTTT.